This T cell receptor beta chain appears in the sequencing data of a study of T cell repertoires in cytomegalovirus infection. Overall study: It was the public TCR beta signatures that indicated both CMV infection and matching HLA type. Findings and caveats of the study: The cumulative frequency of public TCR beta families identified carriers of CMV plus the relevant HLA. HLA-C-restricted CMV clonotypes gave the most frequent clonotype in two of eight donors.

The CDR3 has 16 amino acids. V lost 0 bases, J lost 4 bases, and 15 bases lay in between. Germline CDR1 and CDR2: MNHEY and SMNVEV (reference sequence). For this clonotype: What it binds is unknown.

TCRdb reanalysed the reads using MiXCR and keeps one entry per CDR3 protein. The sample lists fewer than 350,000 distinct CDR3 sequences, more than 9% occurring once. The sequence came from a human donor in good health (CMV status not recorded). Some clones in this sample may be carry-over from other donors' samples. The rearrangement links TRBV27 to TRBJ2-5; D unclear. The source material was PBMCs. CDR3 sequence (DNA): TGTGCCAGCAGTTTATCCCCTTATCCGCAGACAGAGACCCAGTACTTC. This sequence encodes CASSLSPYPQTETQYF.